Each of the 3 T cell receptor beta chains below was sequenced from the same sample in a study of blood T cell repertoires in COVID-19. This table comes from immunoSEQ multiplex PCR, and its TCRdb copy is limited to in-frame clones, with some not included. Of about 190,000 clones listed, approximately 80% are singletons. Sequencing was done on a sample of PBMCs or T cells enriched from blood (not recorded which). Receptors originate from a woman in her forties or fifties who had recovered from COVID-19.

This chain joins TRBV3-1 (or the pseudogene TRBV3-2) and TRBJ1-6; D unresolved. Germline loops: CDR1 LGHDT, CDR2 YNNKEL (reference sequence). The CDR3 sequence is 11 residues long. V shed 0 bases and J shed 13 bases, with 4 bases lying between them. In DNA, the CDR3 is TGTGCCAGCAGCCAAGACGCGCCCCTCCACTTT. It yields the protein CASSQDAPLHF.

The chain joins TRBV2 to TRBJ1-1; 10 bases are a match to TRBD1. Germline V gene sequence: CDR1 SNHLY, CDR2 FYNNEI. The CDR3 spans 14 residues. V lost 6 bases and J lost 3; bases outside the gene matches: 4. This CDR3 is CASSRTGGDTEAFF. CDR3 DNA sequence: TGTGCCAGCAGCCGGACAGGGGGTGACACTGAAGCTTTCTTT.

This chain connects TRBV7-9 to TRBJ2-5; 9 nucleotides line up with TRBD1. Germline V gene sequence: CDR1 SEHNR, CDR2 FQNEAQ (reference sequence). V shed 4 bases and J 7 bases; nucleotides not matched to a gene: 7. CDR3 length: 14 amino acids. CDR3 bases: TGTGCCAGCAGCTCCGGGACAGGGTCGGGGACCCAGTACTTC. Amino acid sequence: CASSSGTGSGTQYF.